This T cell receptor beta chain was profiled in a study of human T cells and chemical hapten exposure. Findings of the study overall: Counts of expanded TCRs (at PT1) showed a positive correlation with patch test score.

This clonotype has ten or more counts. Its antigen is unidentified. The CDR3 runs 15 residues. CDR1 and CDR2 (germline): MGHRA, YSYEKL. Trimming took off 2 bases at V and 2 bases at J, with 12 bases between the two ends. In the library, unique molecular identifiers were attached to individual cDNA molecules. TCRdb ran MiXCR on the RACE reads and lists one entry per CDR3 protein. The sample lists roughly 380,000 distinct CDR3 sequences; about 6% were seen once. The time point was: patch test 2, 6 weeks after DPC sensitization. The treatment here: therapeutic diphenylcyclopropenone sensitization with weekly scalp DPC.

Sample: whole blood, taken in connection with sensitization to the hapten diphenylcyclopropenone (DPC). This rearrangement joins TRBV4-1 to TRBJ1-2; D not certain. The TCR comes from a woman younger than 30 with alopecia areata. Some clones in this sample may be carry-over from other donors' samples. CDR3 DNA: TGCGCCAGCAGCCAAATAAGAGGGAACAACTATGGCTACACCTTC. Residues: CASSQIRGNNYGYTF.